This TCR beta chain was sequenced during a study of T cells after posttransplantation cyclophosphamide. This clone was recorded a few times. Measured with immunoSEQ multiplex PCR; TCRdb has only the in-frame clones, and not every one. The sample yields thousands of clones, without any singletons. Cyclophosphamide on days +3 and +4 followed busulfan-fludarabine conditioning and a marrow graft. The CDR3 loop spans 18 amino acids. The V end was cut by 3 bases, the J end by 8 bases, with 23 bases between. The V gene's germline CDR1 is SEHNR and CDR2 FQNEAQ (reference sequence). The input for sequencing was PBMCs, taken about 14 weeks after allogeneic stem cell transplant with posttransplant cyclophosphamide. This clonotype originated in a female patient in her 60s who received an allogeneic stem cell transplant from an unrelated donor, was CMV-positive, and had acute GVHD only. Some T cells may be graft donor cells. This chain joins TRBV7-9 and TRBJ1-6, with D perhaps TRBD1 (5 bases). CDR3 loop: CASSLGFLRRETDSPLHF. The CDR3, as DNA: TGTGCCAGCAGCTTGGGTTTTCTGCGTAGGGAGACAGATTCACCCCTCCACTTT.